The 21 T cell receptor beta chains listed next were all sequenced from one sample in a study of identical twins (dated by TCRdb to about 2016). Libraries were made using 5' RACE. Sequencing took place on an Illumina HiSeq 2000. TCRdb reran the public reads through fastp at Q25 and MiXCR, keeping productive beta chains. Each entry is one CDR3 protein sequence, shown with its most common DNA and genes. Counted in this sample were roughly 540,000 distinct CDR3 sequences; approximately 22% of them appeared once. In total, the top ten clones hold around 0.9% of the sample. This same sample was also part of a study on T cells expressing NK-cell markers.

The sequenced sample was CD4+ T cells sorted from blood. Receptors were obtained from a woman in her late teens or twenties in good health.

The chain couples TRBV7-2 to TRBJ2-7; D not certain. This CDR3 spans 15 amino acids. Germline V gene sequence: CDR1 SGHTA, CDR2 FQGNSA. Deletions cut 0 bases from V and 4 bases from J, with 13 bases between. The CDR3 here is CASSLAAVFLYEQYF. CDR3 nucleotide sequence: TGTGCCAGCAGCTTAGCCGCAGTTTTTTTATACGAGCAGTACTTC. The whole variable domain, filled in from reference TRBV7-2 and TRBJ2-7, reads GAGVSQSPSNKVTEKGKDVELRCDPISGHTALYWYRQSLGQGLEFLIYFQGNSAPDKSGLPSDRFSAERTGGSVSTLTIQRTQQEDSAVYLCASSLAAVFLYEQYFGPGTRLTVT.

This clonotype was detected many times. This sequence joins TRBV12-3 or TRBV12-4 and TRBJ2-1; 7 bases are shared with TRBD2. V shed 6 bases, J shed 2 bases, and the junction held 7 bases outside the gene matches. The CDR3 has 15 amino acids. The CDR3 is CASRQAGKTYNEQFF. In DNA form, the CDR3 reads TGTGCCAGCAGGCAAGCGGGGAAGACCTACAATGAGCAGTTCTTC.

The gene calls are TRBV6-5 and TRBJ1-4; D is unresolved. CDR1 and CDR2 from the germline V gene are MNHEY and SVGAGI. With 5 bases removed from V and 8 bases from J, the gap between germline ends came to 9 bases. This CDR3 has 12 residues. CDR3 sequence (DNA): TGTGCCAGCAGTCCCCGTAGGGAAAAACTGTTTTTT. It codes for CASSPRREKLFF.

This clonotype was detected only a few times. The chain joins TRBV12-3 or TRBV12-4 to TRBJ1-2, with D unclear. The ends were cut back, 4 bases at V and 8 bases at J, with 14 bases in the middle. The length of the CDR3 is 13 residues. CDR3 DNA: TGTGCCAGCAGTTCGGGATCAAAAAGGGGCTACACCTTC. Protein: CASSSGSKRGYTF.

V and J are TRBV3-1 and TRBJ2-3; D unclear. Germline V gene sequence: CDR1 LGHDT, CDR2 YNNKEL (reference sequence). V lost 1 base and J lost 6, with 8 bases in between. CDR3 length: 13 residues. The CDR3 sequence is CASSQGAEDTQYF. CDR3 sequence (DNA): TGTGCCAGCAGCCAAGGGGCGGAGGATACGCAGTATTTT.

In this sample, this clonotype turned up a few times. The chain recombines TRBV20-1 with TRBJ1-2; the D is unclear. CDR1 is DFQATT and CDR2 is SNEGSKA in the germline V gene (reference sequence). The CDR3 is made up of 16 amino acids. The V end was cut by 5 bases, the J end by 1 base, with 20 bases between. CDR3 DNA: TGCAGTGCTCCCTCGGCCGCCGGAGAAGTTAACTATGGCTACACCTTC. Translation: CSAPSAAGEVNYGYTF.

The chain joins TRBV20-1 to TRBJ1-2; 9 bases map to TRBD1. CDR3 length equals 15 residues. Looked up from germline, CDR1 is DFQATT and CDR2 is SNEGSKA (reference sequence). J gave up 5 bases and V 1 base, and 8 bases lay outside the gene matches. The CDR3 DNA is TGCAGTGCTAGAGCACGGGACAGGGTGATGTATGGCTACACCTTC. Its protein is CSARARDRVMYGYTF.

This clonotype was counted at least ten times. The CDR3 nucleotides read TGCAGTGCTAGGGCGGACCCCAACCCGGATACGCAGTATTTT. Protein sequence: CSARADPNPDTQYF. The V and J genes are TRBV20-1 and TRBJ2-3; D remains ambiguous. Germline CDR1 is DFQATT and CDR2 is SNEGSKA (reference sequence). CDR3 length: 14 residues. The V and J ends lost 3 bases and 6 bases respectively, with 16 bases between them.

The V gene is TRBV5-1, the J gene TRBJ2-7; no definite D call. This CDR3 contains 15 residues. Trimming cost V 4 bases and J 2 bases, with 16 bases left between them. Germline assignment: CDR1 SGHRS and CDR2 YFSETQ. DNA for the CDR3: TGCGCCAGCAGCCCTGAGGTCTTAGAGGCCTACGAGCAGTACTTC. Translating it yields CASSPEVLEAYEQYF.

V usage is TRBV12-5 and J usage is TRBJ1-6; D may be TRBD1 (5 bases). V was pared by 0 bases and J by 2 bases, with 17 bases between. CDR1 is LGHNT, CDR2 FRNRAP, per germline. CDR3 length: 19 residues. DNA for the CDR3: TGTGCTAGTGGTTTGGTACAAGGCGGTCCAGGGACCTATAATTCACCCCTCCACTTT. It translates to CASGLVQGGPGTYNSPLHF.

The chain links TRBV6-5 to TRBJ1-1; possible D gene TRBD1, 5 bases. The germline CDR1 and CDR2 sequences are MNHEY and SVGAGI. V was cut by 2 bases and J by 4 bases, with 11 bases left in between. The CDR3 consists of 14 residues. CDR3 bases: TGTGCCAGCAGTTACCTAGGACAAGGCACTGAAGCTTTCTTT. Translated, it gives CASSYLGQGTEAFF.

This clonotype was picked up a small number of times. The chain uses TRBV12-3 or TRBV12-4 and TRBJ1-2, with TRBD1 as a possible D gene (5 bases). The CDR3 contains 13 residues. Deletions cut 4 bases from V and 4 bases from J, with 10 bases between. Here the CDR3 reads CASSYDSLYGYTF. The CDR3, as DNA: TGTGCCAGCAGTTACGACAGCCTCTATGGCTACACCTTC.

This clonotype has just a few counts. V and J are TRBV4-3 and TRBJ1-2; D ambiguous. The CDR3 sequence is 15 residues long. In germline, CDR1 is LGHNA, CDR2 YSLEER. The V end lost 0 bases, the J end lost 4 bases, and 12 bases lay between the germline ends. The CDR3 here is CASSQDIEAFYGYTF. The CDR3, as DNA: TGCGCCAGCAGCCAAGATATTGAAGCTTTCTATGGCTACACCTTC.

Note on this clonotype: The junction does not match germline at one end; this may be a read error. J is TRBJ2-1 and V is TRBV6-9; D remains ambiguous. Germline V gene data show CDR1 as MNHGY and CDR2 as SVAAGI. The CDR3 length is 10 residues. DNA of the CDR3: TGTGCCAGCAGTTCCCCTCCGATCCCCTTC. Its translation is CASSSPPIPF.

This clonotype was counted many times. This chain connects TRBV29-1 to TRBJ2-1; D is perhaps TRBD2 (6 bases). The CDR3 length is 12 residues. V lost 4 bases and J 12 bases, leaving 16 bases between the germline ends. The V gene's germline CDR1 is SQVTM and CDR2 ANQGSEA. CDR3 bases: TGCAGCGTTGGGGGGGACCCTTTCGGGCAGTTCTTC. It is translated as CSVGGDPFGQFF.

This clonotype was counted only a few times. The chain has TRBV5-1 and TRBJ2-1; the match to TRBD2 covers 9 bases. CDR3 length: 17 amino acids. Trimming at V came to 3 bases and at J to 0 bases, leaving 7 bases not matched to a gene. CDR1 is SGHRS, CDR2 YFSETQ, per germline. CDR3 sequence reads: CASSWTTSGHSYNEQFF. The DNA of the CDR3 is TGCGCCAGCAGCTGGACGACTAGCGGTCACTCCTACAATGAGCAGTTCTTC.

This clonotype was seen a handful of times. CDR3 loop: CASTHGARFNTDTQYF. CDR3 coding DNA: TGCGCCAGCACCCACGGGGCTAGATTCAACACAGATACGCAGTATTTT. V gene TRBV5-1 combines with J gene TRBJ2-3; D may be TRBD1 or TRBD2 (5 bases each). The V end lost 6 bases, the J end lost 2 bases, and 19 bases lay between the germline ends. Germline loops: CDR1 SGHRS, CDR2 YFSETQ. There are 16 residues in the CDR3.

The genes are TRBV20-1 and TRBJ2-1; 9 nucleotides line up with TRBD2. Germline lookup yields CDR1 DFQATT and CDR2 SNEGSKA (reference sequence). The CDR3 extends over 14 amino acids. The V and J ends lost 5 bases and 4 bases, in that order; junction bases with no gene match: 6. CDR3 coding DNA: TGCAGTGCTGCCCTAGCGGGGCGTTACAATGAGCAGTTCTTC. Its translation: CSAALAGRYNEQFF.

This chain uses TRBV6-5 with TRBJ1-5; 7 bases are a match to TRBD1. CDR1 is MNHEY, CDR2 SVGAGI, per germline. J gave up 4 bases and V 2 bases, and 11 bases lay outside the gene matches. This CDR3 has 17 residues. In DNA form, the CDR3 reads TGTGCCAGCAGTTACCAAACCGGGACAGCACATAATCAGCCCCAGCATTTT. Protein: CASSYQTGTAHNQPQHF.

The chain joins TRBV6-1 to TRBJ2-7; a weak D match, TRBD1 (5 bases). Trimming pared 6 bases from V and 6 bases from J, leaving 18 bases between. This CDR3 contains 14 residues. Germline-derived CDR1 and CDR2 are MNHNS and SASEGT. In DNA, the CDR3 is TGTGCCAGCAGAACAGGTGGGGCAACGGGCGAGCAGTACTTC. This sequence encodes CASRTGGATGEQYF.

There are a few counts of this clonotype. The chain is built from TRBV6-2 or TRBV6-3 and TRBJ2-7; D is unclear. The V and J ends lost 4 bases and 2 bases respectively, with 12 bases between them. This CDR3 has 14 amino acids. Germline V CDR1 and CDR2: MNHEY, SVGEGT. The chain's CDR3 is CASSFGIVAYEQYF. The CDR3, as DNA: TGTGCCAGCAGTTTCGGAATAGTAGCCTACGAGCAGTACTTC.